This entry concerns a single T cell receptor (beta chain). This sample is part of a study of shared clonotypes between healthy human individuals. The trim removed 1 base at V and 4 bases at J, leaving 9 bases unmatched. The CDR3 runs to 16 residues. Germline CDR1 is SEHNR and CDR2 is FQNEAQ (reference sequence). Investigators divided CD4+ cells into CD45RA+ naive and CD45RA-negative memory subsets. TCRdb's copy holds only in-frame clones and misses some; the assay was immunoSEQ multiplex PCR. The sample has approximately 2,300,000 clones, less than 95% seen once. This clonotype originated in a man between 18 and 29 years old in good health. Some clones in this sample may be carry-over from other donors' samples. This chain connects TRBV7-9 to TRBJ1-2; the match to TRBD1 covers 7 bases. Sequenced input: naive CD4+ T cells from PBMCs. Indicated subset: CD45RA+ positively selected. The CDR3 nucleotides are TGTGCCAGCAGCTTAGGGTCTTCGCAGGGGGGCTATGGCTACACCTTC. Translation: CASSLGSSQGGYGYTF.